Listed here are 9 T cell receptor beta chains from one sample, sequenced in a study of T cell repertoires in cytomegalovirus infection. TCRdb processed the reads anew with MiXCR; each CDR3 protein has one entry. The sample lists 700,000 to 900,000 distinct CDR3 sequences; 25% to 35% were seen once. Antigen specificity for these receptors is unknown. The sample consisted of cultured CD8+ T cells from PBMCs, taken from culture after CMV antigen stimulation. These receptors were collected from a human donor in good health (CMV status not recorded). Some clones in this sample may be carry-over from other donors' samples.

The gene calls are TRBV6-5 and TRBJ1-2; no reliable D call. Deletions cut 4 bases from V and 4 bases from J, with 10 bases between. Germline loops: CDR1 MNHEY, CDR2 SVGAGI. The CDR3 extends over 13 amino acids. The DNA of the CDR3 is TGTGCCAGCAGTTTCACGGAAACCTATGGCTACACCTTC. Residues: CASSFTETYGYTF.

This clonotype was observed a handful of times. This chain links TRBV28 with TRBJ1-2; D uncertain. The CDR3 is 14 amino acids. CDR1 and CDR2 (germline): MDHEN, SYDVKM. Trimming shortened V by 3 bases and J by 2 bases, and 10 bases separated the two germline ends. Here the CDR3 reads CASSFIQPNYGYTF. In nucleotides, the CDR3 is TGTGCCAGCAGTTTTATCCAGCCAAACTATGGCTACACCTTC.

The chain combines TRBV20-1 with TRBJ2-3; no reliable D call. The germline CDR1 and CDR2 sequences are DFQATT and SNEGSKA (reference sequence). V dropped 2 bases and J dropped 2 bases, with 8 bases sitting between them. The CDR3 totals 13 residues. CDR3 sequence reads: CSARPQPTDTQYF. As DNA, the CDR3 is TGCAGTGCTAGACCACAACCCACAGATACGCAGTATTTT.

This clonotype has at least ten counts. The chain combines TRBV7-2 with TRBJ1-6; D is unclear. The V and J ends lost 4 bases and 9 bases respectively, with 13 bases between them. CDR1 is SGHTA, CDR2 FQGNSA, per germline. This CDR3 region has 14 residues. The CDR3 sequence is CASSSTGTSSPLHF. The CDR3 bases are TGTGCCAGCAGCTCAACGGGCACCTCTTCACCCCTCCACTTT.

The chain's CDR3 is CSARLGIGTEAFF. The CDR3 region has the DNA TGCAGTGCAAGGTTAGGGATAGGCACTGAAGCTTTCTTT. The chain carries TRBV20-1 and TRBJ1-1; unclear D gene. CDR1 is DFQATT, CDR2 SNEGSKA, per germline (reference sequence). V lost 6 bases and J 4 bases, leaving 15 bases between the germline ends. CDR3 length: 13 residues.

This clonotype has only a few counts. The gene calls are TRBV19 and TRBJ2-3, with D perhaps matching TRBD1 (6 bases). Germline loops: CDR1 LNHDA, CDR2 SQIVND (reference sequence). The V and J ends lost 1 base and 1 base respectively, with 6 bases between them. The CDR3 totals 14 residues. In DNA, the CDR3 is TGTGCCAGTAGTATAGGGACAGGCACAGATACGCAGTATTTT. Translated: CASSIGTGTDTQYF. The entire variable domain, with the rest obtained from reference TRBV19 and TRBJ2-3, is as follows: DGGITQSPKYLFRKEGQNVTLSCEQNLNHDAMYWYRQDPGQGLRLIYYSQIVNDFQKGDIAEGYSVSREKKESFPLTVTSAQKNPTAFYLCASSIGTGTDTQYFGPGTRLTVL.

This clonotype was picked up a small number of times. The CDR3 is CASTIGGSNEKLFF. The CDR3 nucleotides are TGTGCCAGCACCATCGGGGGGTCTAATGAAAAACTGTTTTTT. This chain links TRBV7-6 with TRBJ1-4; D perhaps matches TRBD1 (5 bases). This CDR3 region has 14 residues. Germline V CDR1 and CDR2: SGHVS, FNYEAQ. V was cut by 7 bases and J by 3 bases, with 12 bases left in between.

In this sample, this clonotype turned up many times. As DNA, the CDR3 is TGTGCCACCAGCAGAGATCTCGGGGCTAGCCTATTCACAGATACGCAGTATTTT. This gives the protein CATSRDLGASLFTDTQYF. V is TRBV15 and J is TRBJ2-3; D is possibly TRBD1 or TRBD2 (5 bases each). V was trimmed by 0 bases and J by 2 bases, leaving 18 bases between them. This CDR3 is 18 amino acids long. The germline gives CDR1 LNHNV, CDR2 YYDKDF (reference sequence).

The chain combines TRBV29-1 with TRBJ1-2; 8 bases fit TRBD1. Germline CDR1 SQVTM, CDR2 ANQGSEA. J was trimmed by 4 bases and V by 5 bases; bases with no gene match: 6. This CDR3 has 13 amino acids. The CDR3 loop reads CSVTGGESYGYTF. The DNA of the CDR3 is TGCAGCGTTACAGGGGGTGAAAGCTATGGCTACACCTTC.